This entry features one T cell receptor beta chain sequence. Its antigen is unknown. This sample is drawn from a study of graft-versus-host responses after intestinal transplantation. Study at large: Recipients across the board were started on anti-thymocyte globulin induction, then kept on tacrolimus and steroids for two to four years.

Study-wide results and caveats: Graft-donor T cell macrochimerism coincided with high graft-versus-host to host-versus-graft clonal ratios in allografts. Recipient marrow harbored GvH clones, some of which surfaced first in ileum or blood.

The germline CDR1 and CDR2 sequences are LNHDA and SQIVND (reference sequence). The V end lost 6 bases, the J end lost 1 base, and 10 bases lay between the germline ends. The CDR3 runs to 13 residues. Here immunoSEQ multiplex PCR was the method, and the copy in TCRdb shows in-frame clones only, minus some. Among about 120,000 clones listed, around 95% were seen once. Sequences were derived from unstimulated CD8+ T cells sorted from spleen or lymph node cells, sampled before intestinal transplant. The chain combines TRBV19 with TRBJ2-7; a possible D gene is TRBD1 (6 bases). This sequence was found in a human donor who received an intestinal transplant. The DNA of the CDR3 is TGTGCCAGTAGCTTTGGACAGTCCTACGAGCAGTACTTC. This codes for CASSFGQSYEQYF.